The rows below give T cell receptor beta chains drawn from one sample of a study of patients and donors after allogeneic stem cell transplantation. From the RT-PCR reads, TCRdb called clonotypes with MiXCR, one entry per CDR3 protein. The sample shows about 960,000 distinct CDR3 sequences, roughly 18% of them seen only once. Input material: blood, either unsorted or a sorted T cell fraction (not recorded which). Receptors originate from a human donor who was either an allogeneic HSCT recipient or a stem cell or donor lymphocyte infusion donor (not recorded which). It is not recorded whose cells these are; they may come from a transplant donor. CDR3s include the opening cysteine and the closing phenylalanine or tryptophan. Fields, in order: D gene, clone size, J gene, V gene, CDR3 protein, CDR3 DNA. The D gene is left open where the match is weak. Rows give clone size only sometimes, using once, few, many, or a class for an expanded clone.

>NA|few|TRBJ2-1|TRBV20-1
CSAIPGQYNEQFF
TGCAGTGCTATCCCCGGGCAGTACAATGAGCAGTTCTTC
>NA|many|TRBJ2-1|TRBV7-2
CASSLHHNEQFF
TGTGCCAGCAGCTTACACCACAATGAGCAGTTCTTC
>NA|NA|TRBJ1-1|TRBV11-1
CASSLNNLAEAFF
TGTGCCAGCAGCTTAAACAATCTCGCTGAAGCTTTCTTT
>NA|NA|TRBJ2-7|TRBV11-2
CASSLSPGLLGEQYF
TGTGCCAGCAGCTTAAGCCCGGGGCTTCTGGGCGAGCAGTACTTC
>NA|NA|TRBJ1-4|TRBV25-1
CASSTQGRSNEKLFF
TGTGCCAGCAGTACCCAGGGACGGAGTAATGAAAAACTGTTTTTT
>NA|NA|TRBJ1-3|TRBV5-1
CASSTMTSGNTIYF
TGCGCCAGCAGCACGATGACCTCCGGAAACACCATATATTTT
>NA|NA|TRBJ2-5|TRBV7-9
CASSLQEAQYF
TGTGCCAGCAGCTTACAGGAGGCCCAGTACTTC
>TRBD1|NA|TRBJ1-2|TRBV12-3/TRBV12-4
CASSSIDREGDGYTF
TGTGCCAGCAGCTCTATAGACAGGGAAGGTGATGGCTACACCTTC
>TRBD2|few|TRBJ2-2|TRBV6-2/TRBV6-3
CASSYPYGSGGRSNTGELFF
TGTGCCAGCAGTTATCCATACGGTAGCGGGGGCCGATCGAACACCGGGGAGCTGTTTTTT
>TRBD1|many|TRBJ2-3|TRBV12-3/TRBV12-4
CASSKTGAGDTQYF
TGTGCCAGCAGCAAAACAGGGGCCGGAGATACGCAGTATTTT
>TRBD1|NA|TRBJ2-7|TRBV2
CASRYGQVPYEQYF
TGTGCCAGCAGATACGGACAGGTGCCCTACGAGCAGTACTTC
>NA|few|TRBJ1-1|TRBV20-1
CSARSPRGPMNTEAFF
TGCAGTGCTAGAAGTCCTCGTGGACCCATGAACACTGAAGCTTTCTTT
>NA|few|TRBJ2-3|TRBV29-1
CSVLFGSPPPDTQYF
TGCAGCGTCCTGTTCGGGTCCCCTCCCCCAGATACGCAGTATTTT